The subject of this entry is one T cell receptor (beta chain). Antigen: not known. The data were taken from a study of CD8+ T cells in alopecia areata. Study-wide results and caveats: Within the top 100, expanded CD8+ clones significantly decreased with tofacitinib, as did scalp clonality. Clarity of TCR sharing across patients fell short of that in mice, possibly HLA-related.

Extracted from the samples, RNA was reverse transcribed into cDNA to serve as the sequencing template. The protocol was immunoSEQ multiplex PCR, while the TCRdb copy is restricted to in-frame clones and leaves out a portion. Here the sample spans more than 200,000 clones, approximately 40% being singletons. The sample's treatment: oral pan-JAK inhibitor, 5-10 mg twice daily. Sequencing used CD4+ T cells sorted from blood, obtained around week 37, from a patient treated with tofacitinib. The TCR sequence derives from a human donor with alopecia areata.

Written as DNA, the CDR3 is TGCGCCAGCAGCCCCAGGACAGCAAAAGCCTACAATGAGCAGTTCTTC. Translated: CASSPRTAKAYNEQFF. The chain employs TRBV5-1 and TRBJ2-1; D possibly corresponds to TRBD1 (6 bases). This CDR3 has 16 amino acids. Germline lookup yields CDR1 SGHRS and CDR2 YFSETQ. With 4 bases removed from V and 2 bases from J, the gap between germline ends came to 16 bases.